Shown below are 14 T cell receptor beta chains from a single sample sequenced in a study of T cell responses to AZD1222 COVID-19 vaccine. Sequenced by immunoSEQ multiplex PCR; TCRdb stores in-frame clones only, minus some. The data show tens of thousands of clones, with around nine tenths seen just once and approximately 11% held by the top ten. Sequenced material: peripheral blood, taken on day 0 of AZD1222 vaccination. Source of these receptors: an adult in good health.

The rearrangement uses TRBV3-1 (or the pseudogene TRBV3-2) and TRBJ2-3; no firm D call. The germline gives CDR1 LGHDT, CDR2 YNNKEL (reference sequence). The CDR3 covers 15 residues. Trimming took 2 bases from V and 4 from J, leaving 13 bases between them. CDR3 coding DNA: TGTGCCAGCAGCCAAAACCCCACATTTGCAGATACGCAGTATTTT. Translated, it gives CASSQNPTFADTQYF.

The chain carries TRBV28 and TRBJ2-3, with TRBD2 matching 7 bases. V gave up 6 bases and J gave up 0 bases; unmatched junction bases: 12. The germline V gene encodes CDR1 MDHEN and CDR2 SYDVKM. This CDR3 spans 17 amino acids. The CDR3 region is CASSPTPSSGSTDTQYF. DNA of the CDR3: TGTGCCAGCAGCCCTACCCCTTCTAGCGGAAGCACAGATACGCAGTATTTT. The variable domain in full, completed from reference TRBV28 and TRBJ2-3, reads DVKVTQSSRYLVKRTGEKVFLECVQDMDHENMFWYRQDPGLGLRLIYFSYDVKMKEKGDIPEGYSVSREKKERFSLILESASTNQTSMYLCASSPTPSSGSTDTQYFGPGTRLTVL.

The chain joins TRBV19 to TRBJ2-5; TRBD1 aligns across 9 bases. This CDR3 is 15 amino acids long. Germline CDR1 is LNHDA and CDR2 is SQIVND (reference sequence). V lost 4 bases to trimming and J lost 1 base; unmatched junction nucleotides: 4. CDR3 protein: CASSTRTGAQETQYF. The CDR3 region has the DNA TGTGCCAGTAGTACACGGACAGGGGCCCAAGAGACCCAGTACTTC.

The chain carries TRBV5-1 and TRBJ2-7, with unresolved D. The CDR3 is 14 residues long. V dropped 0 bases and J dropped 0 bases, with 7 bases sitting between them. Per the germline V gene, CDR1 is SGHRS and CDR2 is YFSETQ. The CDR3 coding sequence is TGCGCCAGCAGCTTGGCGGTAAGCTCCTACGAGCAGTACTTC. This encodes CASSLAVSSYEQYF.

V usage is TRBV7-2 and J usage is TRBJ2-3; 12 bases match TRBD2. With V trimmed by 4 bases and J by 4 bases, 6 bases remained unmatched. From germline, CDR1 is SGHTA and CDR2 FQGNSA. The CDR3 is 16 amino acids. DNA for the CDR3: TGTGCCAGCAGCTCCCTAGCGGGGGGGCCTCCAGATACGCAGTATTTT. Translated, it gives CASSSLAGGPPDTQYF.

This clone was seen more than once but under ten times. The genes are TRBV5-6 and TRBJ2-7; 7 bases fit TRBD2. CDR3 length equals 17 residues. CDR1 and CDR2 from the germline V gene are SGHDT and YYEEEE. V shed 4 bases, J shed 3 bases, and the junction held 16 bases outside the gene matches. For the CDR3, the DNA is TGTGCCAGCAGCCCGACGGGGGAGGGTACGACAGACTACGAGCAGTACGTC. Translated: CASSPTGEGTTDYEQYV.

This rearrangement joins TRBV5-1 to TRBJ1-6; D possibly corresponds to TRBD1 (6 bases). The CDR3 loop spans 15 amino acids. The germline CDR1 and CDR2 sequences are SGHRS and YFSETQ. V shed 1 base and J shed 5 bases, with 10 bases lying between them. The CDR3 DNA reads as TGCGCCAGCAGCTTGAGGGGGACGGATAATTCACCCCTCCACTTT. This sequence encodes CASSLRGTDNSPLHF.

The J gene is TRBJ2-7, the V gene TRBV2, with TRBD1 as a possible D gene (7 bases). Per the germline V gene, CDR1 is SNHLY and CDR2 is FYNNEI. The CDR3 extends over 14 amino acids. V lost 8 bases, J lost 0 bases, and 14 bases lay in between. CDR3 sequence reads: CASGGTVISYEQYF. Here the CDR3 DNA reads TGTGCCAGCGGCGGGACAGTTATCTCCTACGAGCAGTACTTC. Variable domain in full (rest from reference TRBV2 and TRBJ2-7): EPEVTQTPSHQVTQMGQEVILRCVPISNHLYFYWYRQILGQKVEFLVSFYNNEISEKSEIFDDQFSVERPDGSNFTLKIRSTKLEDSAMYFCASGGTVISYEQYFGPGTRLTVT.

The table lists this clone with a count of one. The chain has TRBV5-1 and TRBJ2-1, with D maybe TRBD2 (6 bases). The germline V gene has CDR1 SGHRS and CDR2 YFSETQ. This CDR3 spans 13 amino acids. Deletions cut 2 bases from V and 7 bases from J, with 10 bases between. The CDR3 sequence is CASSFLASNEQFF. In DNA, the CDR3 is TGCGCCAGCAGCTTTCTAGCGTCGAATGAGCAGTTCTTC.

This chain links TRBV6-7 with TRBJ2-1; tentatively, D is TRBD1 (5 bases). TRBV6-7 is recorded as an ORF, its role being uncertain. The V end was cut by 0 bases, the J end by 3 bases, with 12 bases between. The CDR3 sequence is 16 residues long. The CDR3 bases are TGTGCCAGCAGTTACTCGATGGGGCCAAACTACAATGAGCAGTTCTTC. Encoded protein: CASSYSMGPNYNEQFF.

The chain carries TRBV5-1 and TRBJ2-5; D might be TRBD1 (5 bases). Germline CDR1 and CDR2: SGHRS and YFSETQ. The germline V and J ends were trimmed by 3 bases and 6 bases, with 15 bases remaining between them. This CDR3 region has 14 residues. CDR3 nucleotides: TGCGCCAGCAGCTCCACTGCAGGGTTGCAGACCCAGTACTTC. Translating gives CASSSTAGLQTQYF.

The rearrangement uses TRBV5-1 and TRBJ2-3, with D perhaps TRBD1 or TRBD2 (5 bases each). The V and J ends lost 7 bases and 7 bases respectively, with 13 bases between them. Germline CDR1 and CDR2: SGHRS and YFSETQ. The CDR3 is 12 amino acids. CDR3 nucleotide sequence: TGCGCCAGCGGGGACCCGGCGAATACGCAGTATTTT. This sequence encodes CASGDPANTQYF.

A few counts support this clone. V gene TRBV2 combines with J gene TRBJ2-1; possibly TRBD2 for D (6 bases). From germline, CDR1 is SNHLY and CDR2 FYNNEI. CDR3 size: 15 residues. Deletions cut 4 bases from V and 4 bases from J, with 14 bases between. CDR3 in DNA: TGTGCCAGCAGTGCGCGAACTAGCACTTACAATGAGCAGTTCTTC. This sequence encodes CASSARTSTYNEQFF.

V and J are TRBV10-1 and TRBJ1-2; D may be TRBD1 (5 bases). CDR1 and CDR2 from the germline V gene are WNHNN and SYGVQD (reference sequence). Trimming shortened V by 6 bases and J by 7 bases, and 12 bases separated the two germline ends. The length of the CDR3 is 12 residues. Written as DNA, the CDR3 is TGCGCCAGCAGACGCGGGGGACGTGGCTACACCTTC. This encodes CASRRGGRGYTF.